The present T cell receptor beta chain was sequenced within a study of a mutant IDH1 vaccine in newly diagnosed glioma. Study details: Sex distribution of treated patients was roughly 60% male and roughly 38% female; mean age was around 40 years. Prior therapy was radiotherapy, temozolomide, or both; most received both. Points from the study as a whole: Vaccination induced immune responses in around 94% of patients.

This clone appeared a single time. Its antigen is not known. Specified time point: baseline, week 1 (first vaccination visit). Regarding treatment: pre-vaccination baseline after standard-of-care therapy. Donors harbored newly found WHO grade 3 or 4 IDH1-mutant, ATRX-lost astrocytomas. The CDR3 is 14 residues long. CDR1 is SNHLY and CDR2 is FYNNEI in the germline V gene. V lost 8 bases to trimming and J lost 1 base, with 13 bases between them. TCRdb's table, derived via immunoSEQ multiplex PCR, lists solely in-frame clones and lacks some. This table holds 50,000 to 75,000 clones, about 91% found once. The sample consisted of PBMCs, taken from a glioma patient treated with radiotherapy, temozolomide or both. The clonotype originates from a man aged 45 to 65 with glioma. The chain combines TRBV2 with TRBJ2-3; no reliable D call. The CDR3 DNA reads TGTGCCAGCCGACACGAATGGGGCACAGATACGCAGTATTTT. Amino acid sequence: CASRHEWGTDTQYF.